This TCR beta chain comes out of a study of T-cell reconstitution after alpha-beta-depleted transplantation in children. The TCRbeta library was prepared with unique molecular identifiers. TCRdb recomputed calls from the PCR reads with MiXCR, one row per CDR3 protein. This table has about 400,000 distinct CDR3 sequences, roughly 13% appearing once. V trimming: 5 bases; J trimming: 9 bases; junction bases outside the gene matches: 10. This CDR3 is built from 15 residues. Germline V gene data show CDR1 as MDHEN and CDR2 as SYDVKM. The material was PBMCs, obtained from the stem cell graft. The chain couples TRBV28 to TRBJ1-6, with 7 bases that match TRBD1. The source is a human donor who donated a stem cell graft to a child with Fanconi anemia. In DNA, the CDR3 is TGTGCCAGCAGTGGGACCGGGACAGAGACTTCACCCCTCCACTTT. Translation: CASSGTGTETSPLHF.